The 23 T cell receptor beta chains below come from one sample, sequenced in a study of identical twins. TCRdb reprocessed the 5' RACE reads via MiXCR and lists one record per CDR3 protein. The sample carries hundreds of thousands of distinct CDR3 sequences, 12% recorded once. These sequences were also reported in another study, on yellow fever vaccine responses in identical twins.

The sequencing input was PBMCs. The receptors here all came from a woman aged 18-35 years in good health.

The chain is built from TRBV7-2 and TRBJ1-1, with D possibly matching TRBD1 (6 bases). Looked up from germline, CDR1 is SGHTA and CDR2 is FQGNSA. Deletions cut 1 base from V and 4 bases from J, with 16 bases between. CDR3 size: 16 residues. CDR3 residues: CASSLGGRGLGTEAFF. DNA for the CDR3: TGTGCCAGCAGCTTAGGCGGCAGGGGACTTGGCACTGAAGCTTTCTTT.

This clonotype came up a few times. One end of the junction is discordant with germline, which a read error may explain. The chain has TRBV20-1 and TRBJ2-1; 8 bases fit TRBD2. This CDR3 region has 12 residues. Germline CDR1 DFQATT, CDR2 SNEGSKA (reference sequence). The chain's CDR3 is CSAYGGALEHFF. The CDR3 DNA reads as TGCAGTGCTTACGGGGGGGCTCTTGAGCATTTCTTC.

The V call is TRBV11-3, the J call TRBJ2-7, with D possibly matching TRBD1 (5 bases). The length of the CDR3 is 13 residues. Trimming pared 3 bases from V and 6 bases from J, leaving 12 bases between. CDR1 and CDR2 from the germline V gene are SGHNT and YENEEA. The CDR3 sequence: CASSLLQGREQYF. The CDR3 nucleotides are TGTGCCAGCAGCTTGTTGCAGGGTCGCGAGCAGTACTTC.

The sample holds a few counts of this clonotype. The CDR3 reads CASSLQGSLNTEAFF. In DNA, the CDR3 is TGTGCCAGCAGTCTCCAGGGCTCTCTGAACACTGAAGCTTTCTTT. The chain employs TRBV12-3 or TRBV12-4 and TRBJ1-1, with D possibly matching TRBD1 (5 bases). The CDR3 has 15 amino acids. V dropped 5 bases and J dropped 0 bases, with 13 bases sitting between them.

This chain links TRBV6-4 with TRBJ2-1; D is perhaps TRBD1 (5 bases). CDR1 is MRHNA, CDR2 SNTAGT, per germline. V was pared by 3 bases and J by 4 bases, with 7 bases between. The CDR3 has 13 residues. This CDR3 is CASSEDNYNEQFF. The CDR3 region has the DNA TGTGCCAGCAGTGAGGACAATTACAATGAGCAGTTCTTC.

This clonotype came up a few times. The chain carries TRBV25-1 and TRBJ2-1; no clear D. This CDR3 region has 18 residues. Trimming left V 3 bases short and J 1 base short, with 19 bases between. Germline V gene lookup returns CDR1 MGHDK and CDR2 SYGVNS. This CDR3 is CASSDRGFFPASYNEQFF. Written as DNA, the CDR3 is TGTGCCAGCAGTGATAGAGGTTTCTTCCCCGCATCCTACAATGAGCAGTTCTTC.

The V and J genes are TRBV27 and TRBJ2-1; D uncertain. Germline CDR1 MNHEY, CDR2 SMNVEV (reference sequence). CDR3 length equals 14 residues. V gave up 0 bases and J gave up 4 bases, with 7 bases separating them. The DNA for the CDR3 is TGTGCCAGCAGTTTATCGGAGAGTTACAATGAGCAGTTCTTC. Protein: CASSLSESYNEQFF.

This clonotype occurred many times. This chain connects TRBV28 to TRBJ1-1; no reliable D call. The CDR3 is 15 amino acids. CDR1 is MDHEN and CDR2 is SYDVKM in the germline V gene. V lost 2 bases to trimming and J lost 3 bases, with 13 bases between them. The CDR3 sequence: CASSLGPREDTEAFF. The CDR3 coding sequence is TGTGCCAGCAGTTTAGGTCCCCGGGAGGACACTGAAGCTTTCTTT.

The chain is built from TRBV29-1 and TRBJ2-7; D gene uncertain. The CDR3 length is 12 residues. Between the trimmed V and J ends, which lost 4 bases and 7 bases, there was a span of 14 bases. Germline V gives CDR1 SQVTM, CDR2 ANQGSEA. Written as DNA, the CDR3 is TGCAGCGTTGCATCGTCGACCGGTGAGCAGTACGTC. This codes for CSVASSTGEQYV.

The chain recombines TRBV12-3 or TRBV12-4 with TRBJ2-6; 12 nucleotides align to TRBD1. This CDR3 is built from 21 residues. The ends lost 0 bases at V and 0 bases at J; junction bases unmatched: 9. DNA for the CDR3: TGTGCCAGCAGTTTAGCGACCGGGACAGGGGGCTATAACTCTGGGGCCAACGTCCTGACTTTC. Translation: CASSLATGTGGYNSGANVLTF.

The chain recombines TRBV4-1 with TRBJ2-7; D gene unclear. Germline V CDR1 and CDR2: MGHRA, YSYEKL. CDR3 length: 15 amino acids. V was trimmed by 0 bases and J by 2 bases, leaving 11 bases between them. CDR3 sequence: CASSQEGSDTYEQYF. In DNA, the CDR3 is TGCGCCAGCAGCCAAGAGGGAAGCGACACCTACGAGCAGTACTTC.

V usage is TRBV4-1 and J usage is TRBJ2-7, with 9 nucleotides matching TRBD2. This CDR3 spans 18 amino acids. Losses at the gene ends were 1 base for V and 2 bases for J; bases not matched to a gene: 12. The germline gives CDR1 MGHRA, CDR2 YSYEKL. The CDR3 loop is CASSQGGGSGGQTYEQYF. Here the CDR3 DNA reads TGCGCCAGCAGCCAAGGCGGTGGTAGCGGGGGTCAAACCTACGAGCAGTACTTC.

This chain links TRBV7-8 with TRBJ1-5; D call uncertain. Germline CDR1 is SGHVS and CDR2 is FQNEAQ. The ends were cut back, 5 bases at V and 5 bases at J, with 10 bases in the middle. The CDR3 loop spans 13 amino acids. The CDR3 spells CASSKGWDQPQHF. CDR3 coding DNA: TGTGCCAGCAGCAAGGGTTGGGATCAGCCCCAGCATTTT.

In its sample, this clonotype was seen a few times. The chain uses TRBV19 and TRBJ2-1, with a possible D match to TRBD1 (7 bases). This CDR3 region has 15 residues. Germline lookup yields CDR1 LNHDA and CDR2 SQIVND (reference sequence). The V and J ends lost 7 bases and 8 bases respectively, with 21 bases between them. CDR3 bases: TGTGCCAGTAAGGGGGACAGAGGAGGGAGTCATGAGCAGTTCTTC. It yields the protein CASKGDRGGSHEQFF.

This clonotype came up a few times. CDR3 nucleotides: TGTGCCAGCAGCGTCCACCAGGGACTAGCGGGAAGGAGCGGGGAGCTGTTTTTT. Its protein is CASSVHQGLAGRSGELFF. The chain recombines TRBV14 with TRBJ2-2, with TRBD2 matching over 13 bases. V dropped 5 bases and J dropped 7; count of bases not matched to a gene: 13. Germline CDR1 reads SGHDN; CDR2 reads FVKESK. The CDR3 contains 18 residues. The complete variable domain, with remaining parts taken from reference TRBV14 and TRBJ2-2, reads EAGVTQFPSHSVIEKGQTVTLRCDPISGHDNLYWYRRVMGKEIKFLLHFVKESKQDESGMPNNRFLAERTGGTYSTLKVQPAELEDSGVYFCASSVHQGLAGRSGELFFGEGSRLTVL.

This clonotype was detected only a few times. CDR3 loop: CASGKGRAYEQYF. The CDR3, as DNA: TGTGCCAGCGGCAAGGGAAGGGCCTACGAGCAGTACTTC. The chain carries TRBV7-8 and TRBJ2-7; D unresolved. Looked up from germline, CDR1 is SGHVS and CDR2 is FQNEAQ. The CDR3 is made up of 13 amino acids. V was shortened by 8 bases and J by 2 bases, with 13 bases between the two germline ends. Filled out from reference TRBV7-8 and TRBJ2-7, the complete variable domain reads GAGVSQSPRYKVAKRGQDVALRCDPISGHVSLFWYQQALGQGPEFLTYFQNEAQLDKSGLPSDRFFAERPEGSVSTLKIQRTQQEDSAVYLCASGKGRAYEQYFGPGTRLTVT.

This clonotype occurred a few times. The chain employs TRBV5-5 and TRBJ1-2; D is perhaps TRBD1 (5 bases). Germline CDR1 and CDR2: SGHKS and YYEKEE (reference sequence). Deletions cut 0 bases from V and 2 bases from J, with 8 bases between. The CDR3 contains 14 residues. The CDR3 DNA follows: TGTGCCAGCAGCTTGGAAGACAGCAACTATGGCTACACCTTC. Protein product: CASSLEDSNYGYTF.

CDR3 nucleotide sequence: TGTGCCACTCAACGGCGGGGGAGTCGGGGAGATACGCAGTATTTT. Residues: CATQRRGSRGDTQYF. The chain joins TRBV2 to TRBJ2-3; 7 nucleotides agree with TRBD2. The CDR3 length is 15 residues. Germline V gene data show CDR1 as SNHLY and CDR2 as FYNNEI. Germline trimming cut 10 bases from V and 5 bases from J; bases unmatched to any gene: 15.

This chain joins TRBV11-2 and TRBJ2-5; D may correspond to TRBD1 or TRBD2 (5 bases each). There are 15 residues in the CDR3. Trimming cost V 4 bases and J 0 bases, with 12 bases left between them. Germline assignment: CDR1 SGHAT and CDR2 FQNNGV. CDR3 bases: TGTGCCAGCAGCTCAGCTCTGGGGGACCAAGAGACCCAGTACTTC. Translating it yields CASSSALGDQETQYF.

This clonotype was recorded a few times. CDR3 DNA sequence: TGTGCCAGCAGCCGGAGGACGGGAGATTGGGTAGGAGAGACCCAGTACTTC. Encoded protein: CASSRRTGDWVGETQYF. V gene TRBV3-1 combines with J gene TRBJ2-5; TRBD2 is a possible D gene (6 bases). Germline values: CDR1 LGHDT, CDR2 YNNKEL (reference sequence). Trimming pared 4 bases from V and 4 bases from J, leaving 22 bases between. The CDR3 totals 17 residues.

In its sample, this clonotype was seen many times. Here the CDR3 reads CASSLGGTDRYNEQFF. As DNA, the CDR3 is TGCGCCAGCAGCTTGGGGGGAACGGACAGATACAATGAGCAGTTCTTC. This sequence joins TRBV5-1 and TRBJ2-1; D perhaps matches TRBD1 (6 bases). CDR1 and CDR2 (germline): SGHRS, YFSETQ. This CDR3 is 16 amino acids long. V was trimmed by 0 bases and J by 4 bases, leaving 14 bases between them.

V usage is TRBV20-1 and J usage is TRBJ2-4, with D perhaps TRBD2 (5 bases). This CDR3 is built from 15 residues. V was cut by 7 bases and J by 3 bases, with 19 bases left in between. Germline loops: CDR1 DFQATT, CDR2 SNEGSKA (reference sequence). In DNA form, the CDR3 reads TGCAGTGTTCGGGAACTGGGTTCGGGCAAAAACATTCAGTACTTC. It is translated as CSVRELGSGKNIQYF.

This clonotype occurred a few times. The chain joins TRBV6-1 to TRBJ1-5; 7 nucleotides match TRBD1. J lost 0 bases, V lost 4 bases, and 6 bases had no gene match. The CDR3 sequence is 16 residues long. Per the germline V gene, CDR1 is MNHNS and CDR2 is SASEGT. CDR3 DNA sequence: TGTGCCAGCAGTGCAGGGGGTTTTGGTAGCAATCAGCCCCAGCATTTT. It codes for CASSAGGFGSNQPQHF.